A selection of T cell receptor beta chains follows, all from one sample in a study of T-cell memory formation after mild COVID-19. TCRdb itself ran the 5' RACE reads through MiXCR, one entry per CDR3 protein. The sample consists of about 340,000 distinct CDR3 sequences, about a sixth of them appearing once. The sequenced sample was PBMCs or a T cell subset sorted from them (not recorded which). The origin of the receptors is a man between 18 and 35 years old who had mild COVID-19 (a few samples of this study predate the infection). Cell type and time point are not known. CDR3s include the opening cysteine and the closing phenylalanine or tryptophan. Fields, in order: V gene, clone size, J gene, D gene, CDR3 protein, CDR3 DNA. D genes are given only for firm matches. Part of the rows lack a size; the others show once, few, many or a class for expanded clones.

>TRBV4-3|NA|TRBJ2-7|NA
CASSQGRDSSYEQYF
TGCGCCAGCAGCCAAGGGAGGGACAGCTCCTACGAGCAGTACTTC
>TRBV5-1|many|TRBJ1-1|NA
CASSSDTGMNTEAFF
TGCGCCAGCAGCTCTGACACCGGTATGAACACTGAAGCTTTCTTT
>TRBV5-5|NA|TRBJ1-1|NA
CASSLVPYMNTEAFF
TGTGCCAGCAGCTTGGTACCGTACATGAACACTGAAGCTTTCTTT
>TRBV7-2|NA|TRBJ1-6|NA
CASSLVGGSYNSPLHF
TGTGCCAGCAGCTTAGTGGGTGGCTCCTATAATTCACCCCTCCACTTT
>TRBV3-1|many|TRBJ2-2|NA
CASSPRGPGELFF
TGTGCCAGCAGCCCCCGGGGGCCCGGGGAGCTGTTTTTT
>TRBV4-1|many|TRBJ1-2|NA
CASSQVFRPGDYGYTF
TGCGCCAGCAGCCAAGTGTTCCGGCCAGGGGACTATGGCTACACCTTC
>TRBV2|few|TRBJ1-3|TRBD1
CASVRDSVRVSSGNTIYF
TGTGCCAGCGTCCGGGACAGCGTGAGAGTCAGCTCTGGAAACACCATATATTTT
>TRBV7-9|NA|TRBJ2-4|NA
CASSLIKGSGAKNIQYF
TGTGCCAGCAGTTTAATAAAAGGATCTGGAGCCAAAAACATTCAGTACTTC
>TRBV30|NA|TRBJ1-1|NA
CAWRDTVRTKRTGTEAFF
TGTGCCTGGAGGGATACGGTTCGTACCAAACGAACAGGGACTGAAGCTTTCTTT
>TRBV30|few|TRBJ1-4|NA
CARQGHEKLFF
TGTGCTCGTCAAGGTCATGAAAAACTGTTTTTT
>TRBV7-2|few|TRBJ2-2|NA
CASSLGVTVTGELFF
TGTGCCAGCAGCTTAGGAGTGACAGTCACCGGGGAGCTGTTTTTT
>TRBV7-3|few|TRBJ2-1|TRBD2
CASSLRRGGRTDEQFF
TGTGCCAGCAGCTTAAGGCGGGGGGGCCGAACTGATGAGCAGTTCTTC
>TRBV6-4|few|TRBJ2-1|TRBD2
CASSATSGGLNEQFF
TGTGCCAGCAGTGCCACTAGCGGGGGTTTAAATGAGCAGTTCTTC
>TRBV2|NA|TRBJ1-5|NA
CASSEASGLHQPQHF
TGTGCCAGCAGTGAAGCGTCGGGTTTACATCAGCCCCAGCATTTT
>TRBV5-1|NA|TRBJ2-1|TRBD2
CASSLGGTSGGRRGEQFF
TGCGCCAGCAGCTTGGGAGGGACTAGCGGGGGGCGAAGGGGTGAGCAGTTCTTC
>TRBV29-1|many|TRBJ1-6|NA
CSVEVAGGSPLHF
TGCAGCGTTGAGGTCGCCGGGGGTTCACCCCTCCACTTT
>TRBV4-3|few|TRBJ2-2|TRBD1
CASSHGTGGTGELFF
TGCGCCAGCAGCCATGGGACAGGGGGGACCGGGGAGCTGTTTTTT
>TRBV20-1|NA|TRBJ2-5|TRBD1
CSARDHWDRAETQYF
TGCAGTGCTAGAGATCACTGGGACAGGGCGGAGACCCAGTACTTC
>TRBV6-2/TRBV6-3|many|TRBJ1-5|NA
CASSPRQWNQPQHF
TGTGCCAGCAGTCCACGACAGTGGAATCAGCCCCAGCATTTT
>TRBV12-5|NA|TRBJ1-5|TRBD1
CASGRTGGGQPQHF
TGTGCTAGTGGCCGGACAGGGGGCGGTCAGCCCCAGCATTTT
>TRBV7-2|few|TRBJ1-1|TRBD1
CASRWGAGGTEAFF
TGTGCCAGCAGATGGGGAGCAGGGGGCACTGAAGCTTTCTTT
>TRBV2|few|TRBJ2-6|NA
CASKLATAGANVLTF
TGTGCCAGCAAGCTCGCCACAGCTGGGGCCAACGTCCTGACTTTC
>TRBV7-3|NA|TRBJ2-3|TRBD2
CASSPNGGAGADTQYF
TGTGCCAGCAGCCCGAACGGGGGGGCCGGGGCAGATACGCAGTATTTT
>TRBV7-2|few|TRBJ2-3|NA
CASSLPRGAKYTDTQYF
TGTGCCAGCAGCTTACCGCGTGGAGCTAAATACACAGATACGCAGTATTTT
>TRBV11-2|many|TRBJ2-5|TRBD1
CASSISGTGQETQYF
TGTGCCAGCAGCATCTCCGGGACAGGGCAAGAGACCCAGTACTTC
>TRBV6-5|many|TRBJ2-5|NA
CASSYDQETQYF
TGTGCCAGCAGTTACGACCAAGAGACCCAGTACTTC
>TRBV7-9|many|TRBJ1-2|NA
CASSRGPHYGYTF
TGTGCCAGCAGCCGCGGGCCCCACTATGGCTACACCTTC
>TRBV12-3/TRBV12-4|NA|TRBJ2-6|NA
CASSFSQDSGANVLTF
TGTGCCAGCAGTTTTTCACAGGACTCTGGGGCCAACGTCCTGACTTTC
>TRBV5-1|many|TRBJ2-7|TRBD2
CASSLLSGTYEQYF
TGCGCCAGCAGCTTGTTGAGCGGGACCTACGAGCAGTACTTC
>TRBV18|once|TRBJ2-3|TRBD2
CASSPPLAGVTDTQYF
TGTGCCAGCTCACCACCCCTAGCGGGAGTCACAGATACGCAGTATTTT
>TRBV5-1|NA|TRBJ2-7|TRBD1
CASTSSGQGKGYEQYF
TGCGCCAGCACCAGTTCGGGACAGGGAAAAGGTTACGAGCAGTACTTC
>TRBV29-1|NA|TRBJ2-5|NA
CSVDSGLETQYF
TGCAGCGTTGACAGCGGGTTGGAGACCCAGTACTTC
>TRBV12-3/TRBV12-4|medium-sized|TRBJ1-6|NA
CASSNPPAPLHF
TGTGCCAGCAGTAACCCACCCGCACCCCTCCACTTT
>TRBV12-3/TRBV12-4|NA|TRBJ1-2|TRBD1
CASSSRTGGYGYTF
TGTGCCAGCAGTTCGAGGACAGGGGGCTATGGCTACACCTTC
>TRBV20-1|few|TRBJ1-4|NA
CSAADRFFNEKLFF
TGCAGTGCCGCAGACCGATTCTTTAATGAAAAACTGTTTTTT
>TRBV4-1|NA|TRBJ1-2|NA
CASSPPWAGRVIYGYTF
TGCGCCAGCAGCCCACCCTGGGCAGGCAGAGTGATCTATGGCTACACCTTC
>TRBV9|few|TRBJ2-3|TRBD2
CASSVEGTSGTDTQYF
TGTGCCAGCAGCGTAGAGGGGACTAGCGGAACAGATACGCAGTATTTT
>TRBV5-1|NA|TRBJ1-4|TRBD1
CASSQLPPGQGEKLFF
TGCGCCAGCAGCCAATTACCGCCGGGACAGGGAGAAAAACTGTTTTTT
>TRBV4-3|NA|TRBJ2-7|NA
CASSQDRVTERDYEQYF
TGCGCCAGCAGCCAAGATCGGGTGACCGAAAGGGACTACGAGCAGTACTTC
>TRBV5-1|NA|TRBJ2-1|NA
CASSSQGSSYNEQFF
TGCGCCAGCAGCTCCCAGGGGAGCTCCTACAATGAGCAGTTCTTC
>TRBV20-1|NA|TRBJ1-5|NA
CSAWTPNQPQHF
TGCAGTGCTTGGACGCCCAATCAGCCCCAGCATTTT
>TRBV24-1|many|TRBJ1-2|NA
CATSESGTDYGYTF
TGTGCCACCAGTGAATCCGGGACCGACTATGGCTACACCTTC
>TRBV28|many|TRBJ1-5|NA
CASRRGNNQPQHF
TGTGCCAGCAGAAGAGGGAACAATCAGCCCCAGCATTTT
>TRBV7-2|NA|TRBJ1-1|NA
CASSLDGGRVYF
TGTGCCAGCAGCTTAGATGGGGGGAGGGTGTACTTT
>TRBV5-1|few|TRBJ1-2|NA
CASSFEPQGLFSYTF
TGCGCCAGCAGCTTCGAACCCCAGGGGCTTTTTAGCTACACCTTC
>TRBV5-1|many|TRBJ2-5|NA
CASSLGQVPETQYF
TGCGCCAGCAGCTTGGGGCAGGTGCCCGAGACCCAGTACTTC
>TRBV6-6|few|TRBJ2-1|TRBD2
CASLEGLASYNEQFF
TGTGCCAGCTTGGAGGGACTAGCCTCCTACAATGAGCAGTTCTTC
>TRBV19|few|TRBJ2-7|NA
CASSQGGLEAYEQYF
TGTGCCAGTAGTCAAGGCGGGCTGGAAGCCTACGAGCAGTACTTC
>TRBV12-3/TRBV12-4|NA|TRBJ2-3|NA
CASSLWQGTDTQYF
TGTGCCAGCAGTTTATGGCAGGGGACAGATACGCAGTATTTT
>TRBV12-3/TRBV12-4|many|TRBJ2-1|NA
CASSLAEGGRAYNEQFF
TGTGCCAGCAGTTTAGCGGAGGGGGGTCGCGCCTACAATGAGCAGTTCTTC
>TRBV7-9|NA|TRBJ1-5|TRBD1
CASSTAGTGPQPQHF
TGTGCCAGCAGTACGGCCGGGACAGGGCCTCAGCCCCAGCATTTT